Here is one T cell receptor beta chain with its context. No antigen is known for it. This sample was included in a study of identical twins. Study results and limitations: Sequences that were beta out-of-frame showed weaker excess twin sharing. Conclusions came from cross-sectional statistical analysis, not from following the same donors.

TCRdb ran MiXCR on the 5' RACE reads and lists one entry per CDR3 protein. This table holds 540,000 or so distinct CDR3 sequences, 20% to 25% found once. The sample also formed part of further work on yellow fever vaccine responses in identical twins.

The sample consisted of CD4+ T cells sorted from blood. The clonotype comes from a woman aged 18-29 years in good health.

The CDR3 nucleotides read TGCAGTTCAACTGGACTAGCAGTAGATACGCAGTATTTT. Translated, it gives CSSTGLAVDTQYF. The rearrangement links TRBV20-1 to TRBJ2-3; 8 positions match TRBD2. The CDR3 consists of 13 residues. Germline CDR1 is DFQATT and CDR2 is SNEGSKA (reference sequence). V was clipped by 8 bases and J by 5 bases; unmatched bases: 9.